This is a list of T cell receptor beta chains from one sample in a study of memory CD4+ T cells and cytomegalovirus serostatus. Assay used: immunoSEQ multiplex PCR; TCRdb lists only in-frame clones, some missing. The sample holds roughly 40,000 clones, nearly 80% seen once. The material sequenced was memory CD4+ T cells from blood. The receptor source for this set is an adult in good health and CMV-seronegative. The CDR3 runs from the conserved cysteine through the conserved F or W. The D gene is left open where the match is weak. Expanded clones are given a class, and other clones once, few, many or no size at all.

j_call: TRBJ1-2; clone_size: .; v_call: TRBV7-2; d_call: .; cdr3_aa: CASSLGRNEGYTF
j_call: TRBJ1-2; clone_size: .; v_call: TRBV30; d_call: .; cdr3_aa: CAWSEGGSSYGYTF
j_call: TRBJ1-3; clone_size: .; v_call: TRBV5-4; d_call: .; cdr3_aa: CASSQEWGSGNTIYF
j_call: TRBJ2-6; clone_size: .; v_call: TRBV7-8; d_call: .; cdr3_aa: CASSLGAGANVLTF
j_call: TRBJ1-5; clone_size: .; v_call: TRBV2; d_call: TRBD1; cdr3_aa: CASSGQGEVGNQPQHF
j_call: TRBJ2-6; clone_size: once; v_call: TRBV30; d_call: .; cdr3_aa: CAWSAEVSGANVLTF
j_call: TRBJ1-5; clone_size: .; v_call: TRBV7-9; d_call: TRBD1; cdr3_aa: CASSPQGADQPQHF
j_call: TRBJ1-5; clone_size: .; v_call: TRBV4-1; d_call: .; cdr3_aa: CASSRQFNQPQHF
j_call: TRBJ2-5; clone_size: .; v_call: TRBV5-8; d_call: .; cdr3_aa: CASSLGHGQETQYF
j_call: TRBJ2-5; clone_size: .; v_call: TRBV6-5; d_call: .; cdr3_aa: CASSYILVVQETQYF
j_call: TRBJ1-4; clone_size: .; v_call: TRBV5-1; d_call: .; cdr3_aa: CASSLAGVGEKLFF
j_call: TRBJ2-5; clone_size: .; v_call: TRBV10-3; d_call: TRBD1; cdr3_aa: CAISHGTDDRNQETQYF
j_call: TRBJ1-1; clone_size: .; v_call: TRBV7-6; d_call: .; cdr3_aa: CASSLRGGGTEAFF
j_call: TRBJ1-5; clone_size: .; v_call: TRBV6-5; d_call: TRBD1; cdr3_aa: CASSATGVGQPQHF
j_call: TRBJ1-2; clone_size: .; v_call: TRBV15; d_call: .; cdr3_aa: CATSRGTVNYGYTF
j_call: TRBJ2-2; clone_size: .; v_call: TRBV14; d_call: TRBD1; cdr3_aa: CASSQGRETGGRTGELFF
j_call: TRBJ2-1; clone_size: .; v_call: TRBV7-8; d_call: TRBD2; cdr3_aa: CASSSLAGIFYNEQFF
j_call: TRBJ2-7; clone_size: .; v_call: TRBV30; d_call: .; cdr3_aa: CAWREDKSYEQYF
j_call: TRBJ2-3; clone_size: .; v_call: TRBV15; d_call: TRBD2; cdr3_aa: CATSSGSGGSTDTQYF
j_call: TRBJ1-6; clone_size: medium-sized; v_call: TRBV7-9; d_call: TRBD1; cdr3_aa: CASRSDRALNSPLHF
j_call: TRBJ2-7; clone_size: .; v_call: TRBV5-6; d_call: .; cdr3_aa: CASSLAGDPYF
j_call: TRBJ2-1; clone_size: .; v_call: TRBV6-6; d_call: TRBD1; cdr3_aa: CASSLGTGGSEQFF
j_call: TRBJ1-1; clone_size: .; v_call: TRBV25-1; d_call: TRBD1; cdr3_aa: CASSEYHGKQGAVTEAFF
j_call: TRBJ2-2; clone_size: .; v_call: TRBV5-1; d_call: .; cdr3_aa: CASTVNRNANTGELFF
j_call: TRBJ2-7; clone_size: once; v_call: TRBV30; d_call: .; cdr3_aa: CACWTSGEQYF
j_call: TRBJ2-3; clone_size: few; v_call: TRBV10-3; d_call: TRBD1; cdr3_aa: CAITGTGGDTQYF
j_call: TRBJ2-1; clone_size: .; v_call: TRBV20-1; d_call: .; cdr3_aa: CSGQQHNEQFF
j_call: TRBJ1-2; clone_size: few; v_call: TRBV2; d_call: TRBD1; cdr3_aa: CASKIGRGQGYTF
j_call: TRBJ1-2; clone_size: .; v_call: TRBV28; d_call: TRBD1; cdr3_aa: CASSSFHRGQGGYTF
j_call: TRBJ2-2; clone_size: .; v_call: TRBV11-3; d_call: .; cdr3_aa: CASSLGGSSNTGELFF
j_call: TRBJ1-5; clone_size: few; v_call: TRBV4-1; d_call: .; cdr3_aa: CASSEGSIGQPQHF
j_call: TRBJ2-2; clone_size: few; v_call: TRBV7-3; d_call: .; cdr3_aa: CASSLKVRGELFF
j_call: TRBJ2-3; clone_size: .; v_call: TRBV7-6; d_call: .; cdr3_aa: CASSLAGPADTQYF
j_call: TRBJ1-1; clone_size: .; v_call: TRBV19; d_call: .; cdr3_aa: CASSINRLPNTEAFF
j_call: TRBJ1-1; clone_size: once; v_call: TRBV25-1; d_call: TRBD1; cdr3_aa: CASSGRQGTEAFF
j_call: TRBJ2-7; clone_size: once; v_call: TRBV6-5; d_call: .; cdr3_aa: CASNLRGSSYEQYF
j_call: TRBJ1-2; clone_size: .; v_call: TRBV4-1; d_call: .; cdr3_aa: CASSHQPGEIYGYTF
j_call: TRBJ1-1; clone_size: once; v_call: TRBV6-5; d_call: .; cdr3_aa: CASSSPSGYRNTEAFF
j_call: TRBJ1-6; clone_size: few; v_call: TRBV10-3; d_call: TRBD1; cdr3_aa: CAGGDRANSPLHF
j_call: TRBJ2-3; clone_size: .; v_call: TRBV19; d_call: .; cdr3_aa: CASSAPLTGSRDTQYF
j_call: TRBJ2-1; clone_size: .; v_call: TRBV5-1; d_call: TRBD2; cdr3_aa: CASSLAGGLAGNEQFF
j_call: TRBJ2-2; clone_size: .; v_call: TRBV6-6; d_call: TRBD1; cdr3_aa: CASSRSPGQTAGELFF
j_call: TRBJ1-6; clone_size: .; v_call: TRBV19; d_call: .; cdr3_aa: CASTSSAGTYNSPLHF
j_call: TRBJ1-5; clone_size: once; v_call: TRBV6-1; d_call: .; cdr3_aa: CASSEGSTANQPQHF
j_call: TRBJ1-1; clone_size: .; v_call: TRBV2; d_call: TRBD1; cdr3_aa: CASSYTAGTGLGNTEAFF
j_call: TRBJ1-1; clone_size: medium-sized; v_call: TRBV5-1; d_call: .; cdr3_aa: CASSPNGQNNEAFF
j_call: TRBJ2-6; clone_size: .; v_call: TRBV30; d_call: TRBD2; cdr3_aa: CAWSSLAGTGANVLTF
j_call: TRBJ1-3; clone_size: .; v_call: TRBV25-1; d_call: .; cdr3_aa: CASSDRAGRPPSGNTIYF
j_call: TRBJ2-3; clone_size: .; v_call: TRBV2; d_call: .; cdr3_aa: CASSDRQTLADTQYF
j_call: TRBJ2-1; clone_size: .; v_call: TRBV11-3; d_call: .; cdr3_aa: CASSPRTGGGQFF
j_call: TRBJ2-3; clone_size: .; v_call: TRBV7-2; d_call: .; cdr3_aa: CASSPRTDTQYF
j_call: TRBJ1-4; clone_size: .; v_call: TRBV27; d_call: TRBD1; cdr3_aa: CASSSKWDRVEKLFF
j_call: TRBJ2-1; clone_size: once; v_call: TRBV11-3; d_call: .; cdr3_aa: CASSLDRTGQQFF